Listed below are T cell receptor beta chains from one sample, sequenced in a study of CD8 T cells in Susac syndrome. TCRdb passed the immunoSEQ multiplex PCR reads through MiXCR, listing each CDR3 protein once. The sample contains approximately 190,000 distinct CDR3 sequences, 90% to 96% of which appear only once. The material sequenced was CD4+ T cells from PBMCs. The receptors stem from a human donor with Susac syndrome. The CDR3 runs from the conserved cysteine through the conserved F or W. Each record gives: J gene, clone size, V gene, D gene, CDR3 DNA, CDR3 protein. A D gene is named only where the DNA matches it firmly. Some rows mark clone size as missing; the rest say once, few, many or name a class of expanded clone.

>TRBJ2-5|-|TRBV20-1|TRBD2
TGCAGTGCCCACGGGGGGGCCGGGGAGACCCAGTACTTC
CSAHGGAGETQYF
>TRBJ2-1|-|TRBV6-1|TRBD2
TGTGCCAGTCAAGGGACTAGCGGATACAATGAGCAGTTCTTC
CASQGTSGYNEQFF
>TRBJ1-4|once|TRBV18|-
TGTGCCAGCTCACCAATTGGGATGGTGGAAGAAAAACTGTTTTTT
CASSPIGMVEEKLFF
>TRBJ1-1|-|TRBV25-1|-
TGTGCCAGCAGTGAATATGGGCTGAGTGGCACTGAAGCTTTCTTT
CASSEYGLSGTEAFF
>TRBJ2-4|-|TRBV19|-
TGTGCCAGTAGTAGTGGGGGTGGCAAAAACATTCAGTACTTC
CASSSGGGKNIQYF
>TRBJ1-6|-|TRBV5-1|-
TGCGCCAGCAGCCCGACGGACATTCGGAATTCACCCCTCCACTTT
CASSPTDIRNSPLHF
>TRBJ2-3|-|TRBV25-1|-
TGTGCCAGCCTAGGGTTCAGCACAGATACGCAGTATTTT
CASLGFSTDTQYF
>TRBJ1-1|-|TRBV4-1|TRBD1
TGCGCCAGCAGCCAGGCAGTCTCCAGGGGGCTGTTGAACACTGAAGCTTTCTTT
CASSQAVSRGLLNTEAFF
>TRBJ2-3|-|TRBV9|-
TGTGCCAGCAGCTGGATGGGGGCTTCGAGCACAGATACGCAGTATTTT
CASSWMGASSTDTQYF
>TRBJ1-2|once|TRBV6-1|TRBD1
TGTGCCAGCACGTACCGGGACAGGGATTATGGCTACACCTTC
CASTYRDRDYGYTF
>TRBJ2-1|-|TRBV29-1|-
TGCAGCGTGGGGGGTTACAGGGGAACCAATGAGCAGTTCTTC
CSVGGYRGTNEQFF
>TRBJ2-6|-|TRBV20-1|-
TGCAGTGACTGGGCCTGGTACGAATATGGGGCCAACGTCCTGACTTTC
CSDWAWYEYGANVLTF
>TRBJ2-5|-|TRBV5-1|TRBD2
TGCGCCAGCAGTCCACTAGCGGACCAAGAGACCCAGTACTTC
CASSPLADQETQYF
>TRBJ2-1|-|TRBV28|TRBD2
TGTGCCAGCACCCTTAGCGGGGGGCCCGGCACTGAGCAGTTCTTC
CASTLSGGPGTEQFF
>TRBJ2-4|-|TRBV7-2|-
TGTGCCAGCAGCTTAGCGCAGAGCCCCAGGAACATTCAGTACTTC
CASSLAQSPRNIQYF
>TRBJ1-1|-|TRBV4-1|-
TGCGCCAGCAGCCAAAGGGCACAGGGTGATGGGGCTTTCTTT
CASSQRAQGDGAFF
>TRBJ2-3|-|TRBV29-1|-
TGCAGCGTTGAAGTGTATAGGGCTTATACGCAGTATTTT
CSVEVYRAYTQYF
>TRBJ2-7|-|TRBV10-3|-
TGTGCCATCAGCGGGGCCTCCTACGAGCAGTACTTC
CAISGASYEQYF
>TRBJ1-6|-|TRBV25-1|TRBD1
TGTGCCAGCAGTGATAGACAGGGCTTTGATAATTCACCCCTCCACTTT
CASSDRQGFDNSPLHF
>TRBJ2-5|-|TRBV20-1|TRBD1
TGCAGTGCTATGAGGACAGGCTGGGAGACCCAGTACTTC
CSAMRTGWETQYF